This T cell receptor (beta chain) is from a study of Ad26.COV2.S vaccination and SARS-CoV-2 variants. V lost 5 bases to trimming and J lost 6 bases; unmatched junction nucleotides: 9. This CDR3 spans 15 amino acids. Germline V gene lookup returns CDR1 WNHNN and CDR2 SYGVQD (reference sequence). Sequenced by immunoSEQ multiplex PCR; TCRdb stores in-frame clones only, minus some. The table records a few hundred thousand clones, around 91% of them present only once. As for treatment: some 20 received Ad26.COV2.S at low or high dose, single or two shots; about five received placebo; per-sample allocation not given. Material that was analyzed had been drawn on day 63 after the first vaccine or placebo injection. This adult donor, from Boston, was 18-55 years old.

Source: peripheral blood, taken in a trial of Ad26.COV2.S vaccine versus placebo. The chain is built from TRBV10-1 and TRBJ2-2; 7 nucleotides line up with TRBD1. This clonotype originated in a person aged 18 to 65 who received the Ad26.COV2.S COVID-19 vaccine or a placebo. In DNA form, the CDR3 reads TGCGCCAGCAGTTCGACAGGGTCGATTTCCGGGGAGCTGTTTTTT. The encoded protein is CASSSTGSISGELFF.